The source of this TCR beta chain is a study of blood T cell repertoires in COVID-19. The data were produced by immunoSEQ multiplex PCR, yet TCRdb's version contains in-frame clones alone and is incomplete. Of around 62,000 clones listed, roughly 90% are singletons. J lost 2 bases, V lost 2 bases, and 5 bases had no gene match. CDR3 length: 16 amino acids. Germline V gives CDR1 MNHNS, CDR2 SASEGT. The genes are TRBV6-1 and TRBJ2-7; 11 bases are a match to TRBD2. The TCR originated in a human donor in a cohort sampled during active COVID-19. Sequenced sample: peripheral blood. This CDR3 reads CASSERLAGMTYEQYF. The CDR3 DNA follows: TGTGCCAGCAGTGAAAGACTAGCGGGGATGACCTACGAGCAGTACTTC.